Presented here are 15 T cell receptor beta chains from one specimen sequenced in a study of PD-1 blockade in classical Hodgkin lymphoma. TCRdb's copy holds only in-frame clones and misses some; the assay was immunoSEQ multiplex PCR. The sample carries tens of thousands of clones, roughly 91% recorded once. With no exception, relapse followed autologous stem cell transplantation in all patients, and brentuximab vedotin exposure varied. Material: peripheral blood mononuclear cells (PBMCs), obtained before the second cycle of nivolumab. These TCRs come from a human donor with classical Hodgkin lymphoma.

The chain combines TRBV6-5 with TRBJ1-1, with D unresolved. Trimming shortened V by 10 bases and J by 1 base, and 10 bases separated the two germline ends. The germline CDR1 and CDR2 sequences are MNHEY and SVGAGI. The CDR3 covers 12 residues. CDR3 residues: CATVGRNTEAFF. CDR3 bases: TGTGCCACCGTAGGGAGGAACACTGAAGCTTTCTTT.

This clone was counted between two and nine times. V usage is TRBV5-1 and J usage is TRBJ2-1; 8 positions agree with TRBD1. The CDR3 totals 15 residues. Germline values: CDR1 SGHRS, CDR2 YFSETQ. The junction had 11 bases not matched to a gene; V was cut back by 6 bases and J by 6 bases. The CDR3 DNA reads TGCGCCAGCACCCCAACAGGGGGGCGTAGCAATGAGCAGTTCTTC. Translated: CASTPTGGRSNEQFF.

This rearrangement joins TRBV5-1 to TRBJ1-5; D ambiguous. Trimming removed 4 bases from V and 0 bases from J, with 8 bases in between. Germline values: CDR1 SGHRS, CDR2 YFSETQ. The CDR3 loop spans 14 amino acids. The CDR3, as DNA: TGCGCCAGCAGCGAGGGCTATAGCAATCAGCCCCAGCATTTT. Its translation: CASSEGYSNQPQHF.

This clone appeared a few times. This chain uses TRBV7-9 with TRBJ1-6; possibly TRBD1 for D (5 bases). V lost 3 bases to trimming and J lost 6 bases, with 12 bases between them. Germline CDR1 is SEHNR and CDR2 is FQNEAQ (reference sequence). CDR3 length: 15 amino acids. CDR3 loop: CASSFAEGTNSPLHF. The CDR3 coding sequence is TGTGCCAGCAGCTTCGCGGAGGGGACTAATTCACCCCTCCACTTT.

The V gene is TRBV5-1, the J gene TRBJ2-3; 7 bases fit TRBD1. V gave up 6 bases and J gave up 0 bases; unmatched junction bases: 4. The CDR3 consists of 14 residues. From germline, CDR1 is SGHRS and CDR2 YFSETQ. This CDR3 is CASKTGQSTDTQYF. DNA for the CDR3: TGCGCCAGCAAGACGGGACAGAGCACAGATACGCAGTATTTT.

This clone was observed once. The J gene is TRBJ2-4, the V gene TRBV5-1; TRBD1 is a possible D gene (6 bases). The length of the CDR3 is 13 residues. V was cut by 1 base and J by 6 bases, with 8 bases left in between. The germline V gene has CDR1 SGHRS and CDR2 YFSETQ. The CDR3 DNA follows: TGCGCCAGCAGCTTGCTGGGGGCAAACATTCAGTACTTC. Translation: CASSLLGANIQYF.

The genes are TRBV5-1 and TRBJ2-5; 14 bases fit TRBD2. V lost 4 bases and J lost 3; bases outside the gene matches: 2. The germline CDR1 and CDR2 sequences are SGHRS and YFSETQ. CDR3 length equals 15 residues. The DNA for the CDR3 is TGCGCCAGCAGCCCGGGACTAGCGGGGGAAGAGACCCAGTACTTC. It translates to CASSPGLAGEETQYF. Complete variable domain (other parts from reference TRBV5-1 and TRBJ2-5): KAGVTQTPRYLIKTRGQQVTLSCSPISGHRSVSWYQQTPGQGLQFLFEYFSETQRNKGNFPGRFSGRQFSNSRSEMNVSTLELGDSALYLCASSPGLAGEETQYFGPGTRLLVL.

This sequence joins TRBV5-1 and TRBJ1-3; D ambiguous. This CDR3 spans 15 amino acids. The germline V and J ends were trimmed by 4 bases and 0 bases, with 11 bases remaining between them. Germline values: CDR1 SGHRS, CDR2 YFSETQ. This CDR3 is CASSLGSGSGNTIYF. The CDR3 region has the DNA TGCGCCAGCAGCCTTGGATCAGGCTCTGGAAACACCATATATTTT.

The chain couples TRBV19 to TRBJ1-2, with D possibly TRBD1 on 6 matching bases. The V gene's germline CDR1 is LNHDA and CDR2 SQIVND (reference sequence). The CDR3 sequence is 17 residues long. V was pared by 0 bases and J by 6 bases, with 20 bases between. The CDR3 protein is CASSIDKDSWSADGYTF. The CDR3 DNA reads TGTGCCAGTAGTATAGATAAGGACAGTTGGAGTGCGGATGGCTACACCTTC. The variable domain in full, with the rest retrieved from reference TRBV19 and TRBJ1-2, is DGGITQSPKYLFRKEGQNVTLSCEQNLNHDAMYWYRQDPGQGLRLIYYSQIVNDFQKGDIAEGYSVSREKKESFPLTVTSAQKNPTAFYLCASSIDKDSWSADGYTFGSGTRLTVV.

Turning to this clone: This sample also contains other DNA sequences that code for the same CDR3. The chain is built from TRBV9 and TRBJ2-3; D is unclear. From germline, CDR1 is SGDLS and CDR2 YYNGEE. This CDR3 contains 13 residues. Trimming removed 0 bases at V and 1 base at J, with 3 bases between. The CDR3 loop reads CASSVGGTDTQYF. CDR3 coding DNA: TGTGCCAGCAGCGTAGGTGGCACAGATACGCAGTATTTT.

The rearrangement uses TRBV7-8 and TRBJ1-2; D remains ambiguous. The CDR3 extends over 14 amino acids. Germline-derived CDR1 and CDR2 are SGHVS and FQNEAQ. V lost 0 bases to trimming and J lost 1 base, with 6 bases between them. CDR3 in DNA: TGTGCCAGCAGCTTAGCGCAACTTAACTATGGCTACACCTTC. As protein: CASSLAQLNYGYTF.

The V gene is TRBV5-4, the J gene TRBJ2-7; possibly TRBD2 for D (5 bases). The V end lost 0 bases, the J end lost 2 bases, and 12 bases lay between the germline ends. Germline V gene lookup returns CDR1 SGHNT and CDR2 YYREEE (reference sequence). The CDR3 loop spans 15 amino acids. DNA of the CDR3: TGTGCCAGCAGCTTGGATCGAGGGAGCACCTACGAGCAGTACTTC. Protein: CASSLDRGSTYEQYF.

J is TRBJ1-4 and V is TRBV7-2; possibly TRBD1 for D (5 bases). Germline V gene lookup returns CDR1 SGHTA and CDR2 FQGNSA. The CDR3 spans 16 residues. V lost 4 bases and J 5 bases, leaving 17 bases between the germline ends. The CDR3: CASSSDTLIGNEKLFF. The CDR3 DNA is TGTGCCAGCAGCTCGGACACATTAATCGGGAATGAAAAACTGTTTTTT.

The chain employs TRBV11-2 and TRBJ2-5; 16 bases fit TRBD2. The V and J ends lost 4 bases and 5 bases, in that order; junction bases with no gene match: 10. CDR1 is SGHAT, CDR2 FQNNGV, per germline. This CDR3 is built from 18 residues. The CDR3 spells CASSSGLAGGVVRETQYF. Here the CDR3 DNA reads TGTGCCAGCAGCTCGGGACTAGCGGGGGGGGTGGTTCGCGAGACCCAGTACTTC.

The rearrangement links TRBV5-1 to TRBJ2-2; D uncertain. V dropped 4 bases and J dropped 0 bases, with 10 bases sitting between them. From germline, CDR1 is SGHRS and CDR2 YFSETQ. The CDR3 length is 15 residues. CDR3 amino acids: CASSGKDANTGELFF. CDR3 DNA sequence: TGCGCCAGCAGCGGGAAGGACGCGAACACCGGGGAGCTGTTTTTT. Combining the CDR3 with reference TRBV5-1 and TRBJ2-2 gives the whole variable domain KAGVTQTPRYLIKTRGQQVTLSCSPISGHRSVSWYQQTPGQGLQFLFEYFSETQRNKGNFPGRFSGRQFSNSRSEMNVSTLELGDSALYLCASSGKDANTGELFFGEGSRLTVL.